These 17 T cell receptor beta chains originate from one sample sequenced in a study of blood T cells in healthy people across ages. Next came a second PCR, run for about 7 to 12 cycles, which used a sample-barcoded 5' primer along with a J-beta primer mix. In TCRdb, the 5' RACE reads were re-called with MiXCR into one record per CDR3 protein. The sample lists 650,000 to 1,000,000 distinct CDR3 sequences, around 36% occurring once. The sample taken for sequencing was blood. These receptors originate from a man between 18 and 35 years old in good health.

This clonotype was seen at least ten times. For the CDR3, the DNA is TGCAGTGCTCTACTAGCGGGGGGTCCCCTGAGTAACAATGAGCAGTTCTTC. Residues: CSALLAGGPLSNNEQFF. The rearrangement links TRBV20-1 to TRBJ2-1; 12 positions agree with TRBD2. The CDR3 length is 17 residues. Germline V lookup: CDR1 DFQATT, CDR2 SNEGSKA (reference sequence). The junction had 13 bases not matched to a gene; V was cut back by 5 bases and J by 5 bases.

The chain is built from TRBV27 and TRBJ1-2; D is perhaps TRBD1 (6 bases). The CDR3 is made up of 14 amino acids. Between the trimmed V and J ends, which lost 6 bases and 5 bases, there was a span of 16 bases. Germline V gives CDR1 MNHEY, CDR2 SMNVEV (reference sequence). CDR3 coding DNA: TGTGCCAGCAGCCTTCAGGGGAAGGGGTATGGCTACACCTTC. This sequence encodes CASSLQGKGYGYTF.

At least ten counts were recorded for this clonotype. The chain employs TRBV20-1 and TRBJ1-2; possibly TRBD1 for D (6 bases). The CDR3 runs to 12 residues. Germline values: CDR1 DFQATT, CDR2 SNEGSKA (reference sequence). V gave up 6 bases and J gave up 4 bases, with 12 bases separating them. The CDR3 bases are TGCAGTGCCGCAGGACAGACCTATGGCTACACCTTC. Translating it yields CSAAGQTYGYTF.

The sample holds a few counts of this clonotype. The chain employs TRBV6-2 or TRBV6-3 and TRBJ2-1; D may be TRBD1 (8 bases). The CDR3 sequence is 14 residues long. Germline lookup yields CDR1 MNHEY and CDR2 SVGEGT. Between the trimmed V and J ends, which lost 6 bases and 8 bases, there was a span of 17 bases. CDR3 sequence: CASSLDREGDEQFF. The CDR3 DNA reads TGTGCCAGCAGCCTGGACAGGGAGGGCGATGAGCAGTTCTTC.

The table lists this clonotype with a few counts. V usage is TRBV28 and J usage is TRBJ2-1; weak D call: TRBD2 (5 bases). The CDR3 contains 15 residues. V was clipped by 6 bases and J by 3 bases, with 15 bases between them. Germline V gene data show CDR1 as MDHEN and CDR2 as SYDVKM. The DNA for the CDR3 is TGTGCCAGCAGCTCCCCAACCGGGGTCTACAATGAGCAGTTCTTC. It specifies CASSSPTGVYNEQFF.

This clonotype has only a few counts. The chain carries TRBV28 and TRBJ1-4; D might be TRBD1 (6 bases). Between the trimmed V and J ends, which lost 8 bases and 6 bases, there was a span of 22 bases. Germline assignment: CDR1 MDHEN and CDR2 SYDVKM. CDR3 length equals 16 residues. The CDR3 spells CASSQRGRGAYEKLFF. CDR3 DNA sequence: TGTGCCAGCTCCCAAAGGGGACGGGGGGCTTATGAAAAACTGTTTTTT.

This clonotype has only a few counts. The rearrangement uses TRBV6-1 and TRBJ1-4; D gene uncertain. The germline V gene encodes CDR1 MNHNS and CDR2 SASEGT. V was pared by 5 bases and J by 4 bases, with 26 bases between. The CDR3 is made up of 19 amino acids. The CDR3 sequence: CASSPPTDENKYINEKLFF. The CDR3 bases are TGTGCCAGCAGTCCACCGACCGATGAGAATAAATACATTAATGAAAAACTGTTTTTT.

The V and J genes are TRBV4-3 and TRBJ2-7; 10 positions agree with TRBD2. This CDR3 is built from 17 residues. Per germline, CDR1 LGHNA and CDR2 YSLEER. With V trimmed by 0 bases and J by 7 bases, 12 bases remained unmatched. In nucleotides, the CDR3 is TGCGCCAGCAGCCAAGAAATTGGTCTAGCGGGGGTAAGTGAGCAGTACTTC. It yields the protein CASSQEIGLAGVSEQYF.

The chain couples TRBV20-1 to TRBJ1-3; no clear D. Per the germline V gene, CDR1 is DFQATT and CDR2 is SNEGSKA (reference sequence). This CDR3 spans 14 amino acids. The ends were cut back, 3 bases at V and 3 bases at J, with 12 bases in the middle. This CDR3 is CSASSGPGGNTIYF. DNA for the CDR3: TGCAGTGCTAGTTCCGGGCCCGGTGGAAACACCATATATTTT.

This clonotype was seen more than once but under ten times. The DNA for the CDR3 is TGTGCCAGCAGCTTAGGGGCCACCAGGACATCAGATACGCAGTATTTT. This translates into CASSLGATRTSDTQYF. This sequence joins TRBV7-6 and TRBJ2-3; D possibly corresponds to TRBD1 (5 bases). The CDR3 extends over 16 amino acids. V lost 1 base, J lost 4 bases, and 15 bases lay in between. The germline CDR1 and CDR2 sequences are SGHVS and FNYEAQ. Complete variable domain (other parts from reference TRBV7-6 and TRBJ2-3): GAGVSQSPRYKVTKRGQDVALRCDPISGHVSLYWYRQALGQGPEFLTYFNYEAQQDKSGLPNDRFSAERPEGSISTLTIQRTEQRDSAMYRCASSLGATRTSDTQYFGPGTRLTVL.

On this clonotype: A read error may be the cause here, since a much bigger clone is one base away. The CDR3 here is CASRRQGISYERYF. The CDR3 nucleotides read TGTGCCAGCAGGCGACAGGGGATCTCCTACGAGCGGTACTTC. V is TRBV12-3 or TRBV12-4 and J is TRBJ2-7, with 8 bases fitting TRBD1. The CDR3 has 14 amino acids.

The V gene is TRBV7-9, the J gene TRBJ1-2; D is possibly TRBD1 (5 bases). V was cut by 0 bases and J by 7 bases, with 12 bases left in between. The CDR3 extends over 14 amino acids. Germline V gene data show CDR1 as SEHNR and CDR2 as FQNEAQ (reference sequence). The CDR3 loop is CASSLATDLFGYTF. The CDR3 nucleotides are TGTGCCAGCAGCTTAGCGACAGATCTCTTTGGCTACACCTTC.

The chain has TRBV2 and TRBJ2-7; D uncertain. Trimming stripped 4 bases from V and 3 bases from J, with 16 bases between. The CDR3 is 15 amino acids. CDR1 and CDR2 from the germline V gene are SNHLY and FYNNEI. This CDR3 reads CASSGVAGNSYEQYF. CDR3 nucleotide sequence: TGTGCCAGCAGTGGAGTAGCAGGAAATAGCTACGAGCAGTACTTC.

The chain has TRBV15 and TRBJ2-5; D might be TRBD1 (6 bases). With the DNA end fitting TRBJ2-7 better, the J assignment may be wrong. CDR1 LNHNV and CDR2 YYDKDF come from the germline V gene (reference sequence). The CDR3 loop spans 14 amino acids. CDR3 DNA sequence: TGTGCCACCAGCAGAGACGTAGGGGGCTACGAGCAGTACTTC. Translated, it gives CATSRDVGGYEQYF.

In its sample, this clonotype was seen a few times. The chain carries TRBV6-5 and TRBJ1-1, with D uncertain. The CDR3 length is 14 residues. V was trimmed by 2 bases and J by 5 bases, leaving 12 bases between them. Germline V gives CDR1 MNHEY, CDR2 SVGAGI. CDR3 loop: CASSYADQRTEAFF. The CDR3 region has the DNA TGTGCCAGCAGTTACGCGGACCAGAGGACTGAAGCTTTCTTT.

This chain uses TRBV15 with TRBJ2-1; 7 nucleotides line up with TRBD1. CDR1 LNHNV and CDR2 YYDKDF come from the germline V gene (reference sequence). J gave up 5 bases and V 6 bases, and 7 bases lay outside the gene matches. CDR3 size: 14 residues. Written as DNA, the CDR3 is TGTGCCACCAGAGAGGGGGCCATTAACAATGAGCAGTTCTTC. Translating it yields CATREGAINNEQFF.

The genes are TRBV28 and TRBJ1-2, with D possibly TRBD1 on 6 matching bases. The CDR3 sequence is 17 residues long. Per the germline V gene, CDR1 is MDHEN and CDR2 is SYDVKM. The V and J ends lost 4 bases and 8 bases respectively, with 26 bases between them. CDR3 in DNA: TGTGCCAGCAGTTCCGGACCCTGGACAGCGGTTGTTTTCGGCTACACCTTC. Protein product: CASSSGPWTAVVFGYTF.